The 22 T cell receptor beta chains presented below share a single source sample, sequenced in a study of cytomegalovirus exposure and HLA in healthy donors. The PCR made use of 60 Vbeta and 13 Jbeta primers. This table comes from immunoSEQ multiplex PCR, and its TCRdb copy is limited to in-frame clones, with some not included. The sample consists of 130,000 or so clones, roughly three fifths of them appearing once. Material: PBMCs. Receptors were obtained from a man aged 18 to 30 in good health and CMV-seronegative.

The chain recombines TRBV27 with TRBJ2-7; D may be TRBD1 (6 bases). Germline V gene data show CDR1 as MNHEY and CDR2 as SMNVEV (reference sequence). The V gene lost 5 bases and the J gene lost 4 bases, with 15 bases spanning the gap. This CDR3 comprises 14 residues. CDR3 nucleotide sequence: TGTGCCAGCAGTACGACTCCAGGGACATACGAGCAGTACTTC. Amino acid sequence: CASSTTPGTYEQYF.

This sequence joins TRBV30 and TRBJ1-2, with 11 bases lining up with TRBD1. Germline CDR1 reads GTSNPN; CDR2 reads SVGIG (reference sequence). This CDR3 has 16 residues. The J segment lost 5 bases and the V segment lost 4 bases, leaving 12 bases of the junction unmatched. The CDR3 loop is CAWTTDRDRGGYGYTF. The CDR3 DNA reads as TGTGCCTGGACCACCGACCGGGACAGGGGGGGATATGGCTACACCTTC.

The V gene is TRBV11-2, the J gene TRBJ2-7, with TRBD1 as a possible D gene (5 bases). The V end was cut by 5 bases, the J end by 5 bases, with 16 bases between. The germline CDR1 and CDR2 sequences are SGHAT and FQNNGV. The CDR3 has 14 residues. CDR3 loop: CASSRTRLADEQYF. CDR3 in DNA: TGTGCCAGCAGCCGGACACGACTCGCCGACGAGCAGTACTTC.

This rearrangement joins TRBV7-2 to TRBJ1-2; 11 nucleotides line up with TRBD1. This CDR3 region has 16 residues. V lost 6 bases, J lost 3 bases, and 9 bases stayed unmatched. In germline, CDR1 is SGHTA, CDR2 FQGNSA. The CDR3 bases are TGTGCCAGCAGGCGAACCGGGACAGGGGGGTACTATGGCTACACCTTC. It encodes CASRRTGTGGYYGYTF.

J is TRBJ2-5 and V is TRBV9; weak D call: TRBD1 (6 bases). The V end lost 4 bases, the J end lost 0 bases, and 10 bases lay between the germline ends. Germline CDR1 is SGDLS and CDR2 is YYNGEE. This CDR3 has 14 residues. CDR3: CASSPWDNQETQYF. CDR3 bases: TGTGCCAGCAGCCCTTGGGACAACCAAGAGACCCAGTACTTC.

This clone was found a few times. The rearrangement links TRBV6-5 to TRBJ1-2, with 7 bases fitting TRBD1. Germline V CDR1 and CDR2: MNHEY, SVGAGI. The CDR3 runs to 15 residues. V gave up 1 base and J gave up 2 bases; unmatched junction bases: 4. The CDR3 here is CASSYLGQTNYGYTF. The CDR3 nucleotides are TGTGCCAGCAGTTACTTGGGACAGACCAACTATGGCTACACCTTC.

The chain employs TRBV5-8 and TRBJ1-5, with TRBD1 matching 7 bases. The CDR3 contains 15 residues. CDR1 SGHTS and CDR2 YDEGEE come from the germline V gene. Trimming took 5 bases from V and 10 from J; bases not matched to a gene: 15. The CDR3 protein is CASSWGQSGMSPQHF. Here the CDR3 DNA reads TGTGCCAGCAGTTGGGGACAGAGCGGAATGTCACCCCAGCATTTT.

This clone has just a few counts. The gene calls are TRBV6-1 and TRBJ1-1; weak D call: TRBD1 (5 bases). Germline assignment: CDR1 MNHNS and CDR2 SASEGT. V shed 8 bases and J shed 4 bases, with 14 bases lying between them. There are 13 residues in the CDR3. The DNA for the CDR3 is TGTGCCAGCGACACAAAAACAGGCACTGAAGCTTTCTTT. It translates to CASDTKTGTEAFF.

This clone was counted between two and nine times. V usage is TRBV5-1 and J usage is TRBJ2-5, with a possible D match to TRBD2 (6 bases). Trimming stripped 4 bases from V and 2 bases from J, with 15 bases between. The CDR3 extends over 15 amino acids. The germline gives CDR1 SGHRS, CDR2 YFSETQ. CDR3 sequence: CASSRVGGWQETQYF. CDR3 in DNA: TGCGCCAGCAGCCGTGTCGGGGGTTGGCAAGAGACCCAGTACTTC.

The CDR3 spells CASSLETSGGSTDTQYF. The CDR3 DNA sequence: TGTGCCAGCAGCTTGGAAACTAGCGGGGGATCCACAGATACGCAGTATTTT. The V and J genes are TRBV5-4 and TRBJ2-3, with TRBD2 matching over 11 bases. Germline V gene data show CDR1 as SGHNT and CDR2 as YYREEE (reference sequence). CDR3 length: 17 amino acids. After removal of 0 bases from V and 2 bases from J, the junction contained 5 bases not matched to a gene.

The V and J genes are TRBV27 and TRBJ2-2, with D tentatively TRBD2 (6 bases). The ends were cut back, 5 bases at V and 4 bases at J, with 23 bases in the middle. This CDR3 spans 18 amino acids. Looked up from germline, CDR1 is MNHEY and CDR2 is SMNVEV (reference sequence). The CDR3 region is CASSPPGGGIRGTGELFF. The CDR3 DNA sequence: TGTGCCAGCAGTCCCCCCGGGGGTGGAATAAGGGGCACCGGGGAGCTGTTTTTT.

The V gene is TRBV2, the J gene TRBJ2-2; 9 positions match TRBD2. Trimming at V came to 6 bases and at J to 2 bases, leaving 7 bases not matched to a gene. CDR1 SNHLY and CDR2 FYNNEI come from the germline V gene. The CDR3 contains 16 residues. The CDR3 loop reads CASRQLAGANTGELFF. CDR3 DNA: TGTGCCAGCAGACAGTTAGCGGGAGCTAACACCGGGGAGCTGTTTTTT.

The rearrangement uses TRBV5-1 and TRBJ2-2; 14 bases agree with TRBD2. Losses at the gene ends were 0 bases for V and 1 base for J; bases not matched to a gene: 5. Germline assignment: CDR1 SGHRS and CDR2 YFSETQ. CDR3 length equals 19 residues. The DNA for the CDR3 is TGCGCCAGCAGCTTGGTAGGACTAGCGGGAGGACGGAACACCGGGGAGCTGTTTTTT. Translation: CASSLVGLAGGRNTGELFF.

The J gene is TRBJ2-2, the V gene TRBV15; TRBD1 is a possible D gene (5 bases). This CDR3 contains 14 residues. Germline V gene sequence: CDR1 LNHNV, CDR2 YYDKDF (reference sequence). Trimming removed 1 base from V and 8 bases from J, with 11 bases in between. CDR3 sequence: CATSRAGNLGELFF. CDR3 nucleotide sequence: TGTGCCACCAGCAGAGCAGGGAATTTAGGGGAGCTGTTTTTT. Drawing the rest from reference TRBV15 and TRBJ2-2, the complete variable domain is DAMVIQNPRYQVTQFGKPVTLSCSQTLNHNVMYWYQQKSSQAPKLLFHYYDKDFNNEADTPDNFQSRRPNTSFCFLDIRSPGLGDTAMYLCATSRAGNLGELFFGEGSRLTVL.

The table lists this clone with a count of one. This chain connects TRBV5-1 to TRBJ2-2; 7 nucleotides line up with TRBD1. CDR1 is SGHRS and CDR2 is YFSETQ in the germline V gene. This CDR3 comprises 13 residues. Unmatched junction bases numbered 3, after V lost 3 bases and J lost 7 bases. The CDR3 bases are TGCGCCAGCAGCTCGTACAGGGGCGGGGAGCTGTTTTTT. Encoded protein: CASSSYRGGELFF.

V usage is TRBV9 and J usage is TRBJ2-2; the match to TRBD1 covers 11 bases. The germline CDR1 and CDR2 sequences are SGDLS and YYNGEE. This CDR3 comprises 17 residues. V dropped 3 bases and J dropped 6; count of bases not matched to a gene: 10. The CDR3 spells CASSARTGGDRAGELFF. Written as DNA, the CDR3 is TGTGCCAGCAGCGCCAGGACAGGGGGCGATCGGGCCGGGGAGCTGTTTTTT.

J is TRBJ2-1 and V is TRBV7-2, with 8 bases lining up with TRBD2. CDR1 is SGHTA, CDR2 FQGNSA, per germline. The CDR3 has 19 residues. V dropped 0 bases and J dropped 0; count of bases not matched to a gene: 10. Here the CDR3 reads CASSLAGTGRVSSYNEQFF. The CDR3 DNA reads TGTGCCAGCAGCTTAGCAGGTACCGGGAGGGTTAGCTCCTACAATGAGCAGTTCTTC.

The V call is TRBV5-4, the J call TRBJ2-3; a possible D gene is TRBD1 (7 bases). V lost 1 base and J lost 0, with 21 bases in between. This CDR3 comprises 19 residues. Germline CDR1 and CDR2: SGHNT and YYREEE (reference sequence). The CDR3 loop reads CASSLPGRQGGASTDTQYF. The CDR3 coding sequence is TGTGCCAGCAGCTTGCCCGGTCGACAGGGAGGCGCTAGCACAGATACGCAGTATTTT.

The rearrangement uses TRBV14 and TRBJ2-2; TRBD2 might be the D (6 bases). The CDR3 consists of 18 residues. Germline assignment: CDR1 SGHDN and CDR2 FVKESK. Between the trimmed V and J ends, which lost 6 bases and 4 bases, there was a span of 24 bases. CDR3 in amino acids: CASSLNTWGDDGTGELFF. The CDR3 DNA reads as TGTGCCAGCAGTCTCAATACTTGGGGGGACGATGGCACCGGGGAGCTGTTTTTT.

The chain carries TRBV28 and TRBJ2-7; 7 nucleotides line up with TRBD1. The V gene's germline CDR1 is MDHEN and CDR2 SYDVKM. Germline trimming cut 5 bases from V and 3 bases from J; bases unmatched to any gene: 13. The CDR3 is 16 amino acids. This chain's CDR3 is CASSPPTGASFYEQYF. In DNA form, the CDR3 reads TGTGCCAGCAGTCCCCCAACAGGGGCGTCCTTCTACGAGCAGTACTTC.

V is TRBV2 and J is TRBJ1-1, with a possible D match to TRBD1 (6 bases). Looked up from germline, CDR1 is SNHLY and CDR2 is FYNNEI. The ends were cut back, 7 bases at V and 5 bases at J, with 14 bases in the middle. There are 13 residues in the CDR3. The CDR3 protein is CASTLIRGTEAFF. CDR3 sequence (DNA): TGTGCCAGCACCCTAATTAGGGGGACTGAAGCTTTCTTT.

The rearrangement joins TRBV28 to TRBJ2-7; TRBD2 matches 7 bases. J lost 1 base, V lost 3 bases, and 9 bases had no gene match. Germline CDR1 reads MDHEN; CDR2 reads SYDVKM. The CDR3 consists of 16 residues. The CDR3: CASSFAGVSLSYEQYF. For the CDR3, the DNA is TGTGCCAGCAGTTTTGCGGGAGTGTCCCTTTCCTACGAGCAGTACTTC.